This TCR beta chain was sequenced in a study of OX40 agonist ivuxolimab in advanced cancers. The wider study: Ivuxolimab, an antibody acting as an agonist of OX40 (CD134), was used to treat patients.

Using immunoSEQ multiplex PCR, the repertoire was profiled, and TCRdb retains in-frame clones only, with some absent. The table lists roughly 75,000 clones, around 88% of them singletons. This clone came up a few times. The antigen is unknown. Findings and limits, study-wide: Researchers did not establish what antigens the expanded peripheral T cells target. Expanded clones were, on average, more numerous in CD8+ T cells than in CD4+.

The specimen was CD4+ or CD8+ T cells sorted from blood, collected in a trial of the OX40 agonist ivuxolimab. The TCR was taken from an adult with an advanced solid tumor such as melanoma, head and neck, liver or kidney cancer.

CDR3 loop: CATSRDRNTVNTEAFF. In DNA, the CDR3 is TGTGCCACCAGCAGAGATCGGAACACGGTGAACACTGAAGCTTTCTTT. V gene TRBV15 combines with J gene TRBJ1-1; D is undetermined. The CDR3 is 16 amino acids. The ends were cut back, 0 bases at V and 0 bases at J, with 11 bases in the middle. The germline gives CDR1 LNHNV, CDR2 YYDKDF (reference sequence).